The 16 T cell receptor beta chains presented below share a single source sample, sequenced in a study of blood T cells in healthy people across ages. Next came a second PCR, run for roughly 6 to 11 cycles, which used a sample-barcoded 5' primer along with a J-beta primer mix. TCRdb independently ran MiXCR on the 5' RACE reads; one entry per CDR3 protein. The sample has approximately 1.5 million distinct CDR3 sequences, roughly 32% seen once; the top ten hold roughly 10%. Specimen: blood. The source is a woman in her twenties or thirties in good health.

This rearrangement joins TRBV5-1 to TRBJ2-5; TRBD2 agrees at 13 bases. This CDR3 spans 15 amino acids. Germline CDR1 and CDR2: SGHRS and YFSETQ. J gave up 5 bases and V 7 bases, and 8 bases lay outside the gene matches. As DNA, the CDR3 is TGCGCCAGCTTGCCGTCGACTAGCGGGGGGGAGACCCAGTACTTC. Amino acids: CASLPSTSGGETQYF.

This clonotype was detected a few times. The rearrangement links TRBV12-3 or TRBV12-4 to TRBJ2-1; D perhaps matches TRBD1 (6 bases). V was clipped by 5 bases and J by 3 bases, with 11 bases between them. The CDR3 loop spans 14 amino acids. In DNA, the CDR3 is TGTGCCAGCAGTATAGGGGGACACTACAATGAGCAGTTCTTC. It is translated as CASSIGGHYNEQFF.

The chain recombines TRBV5-1 with TRBJ2-2, with 7 bases that match TRBD2. The CDR3 contains 17 residues. The V gene's germline CDR1 is SGHRS and CDR2 YFSETQ. Trimming took 0 bases from V and 1 from J; bases not matched to a gene: 6. The CDR3 DNA sequence: TGCGCCAGCAGCTTGGAGAGCGGGGCCCTGAACACCGGGGAGCTGTTTTTT. Translating it yields CASSLESGALNTGELFF.

This sequence joins TRBV28 and TRBJ2-5, with D tentatively TRBD1 (6 bases). The V end was cut by 6 bases, the J end by 11 bases, with 25 bases between. The length of the CDR3 is 15 residues. Germline-derived CDR1 and CDR2 are MDHEN and SYDVKM. CDR3 in DNA: TGTGCCAGCAGGTCGGACCGGGACAACCTTCTACAGCAGTACTTC. Translation gives CASRSDRDNLLQQYF.

The V gene is TRBV28, the J gene TRBJ2-7; 8 bases match TRBD1. The CDR3 has 13 amino acids. CDR1 is MDHEN, CDR2 SYDVKM, per germline. V was clipped by 6 bases and J by 9 bases; unmatched bases: 10. As DNA, the CDR3 is TGTGCCAGCAGCCCTAACGACAGGGGAAGGCAGTACTTC. Translated, it gives CASSPNDRGRQYF.

The chain recombines TRBV20-1 with TRBJ2-3; D gene ambiguous. V was clipped by 0 bases and J by 8 bases, with 15 bases between them. Germline CDR1 and CDR2: DFQATT and SNEGSKA (reference sequence). The CDR3 loop spans 14 amino acids. The CDR3 is CSARDGMGVGTQYF. The CDR3 bases are TGCAGTGCTAGAGATGGGATGGGTGTAGGTACGCAGTATTTT.

Points on this clonotype: The junction shows a germline mismatch at one end, possibly a read error. V and J are TRBV6-5 and TRBJ2-1; 12 bases align to TRBD2. Germline V lookup: CDR1 MNHEY, CDR2 SVGAGI. The length of the CDR3 is 17 residues. Written as DNA, the CDR3 is TGTGTCAGCAGTTACGGCCTAGCGGGGGGGCACGGCTATGAGCAGTTCTTC. Translation gives CVSSYGLAGGHGYEQFF.

The V call is TRBV9, the J call TRBJ2-1; 11 nucleotides match TRBD2. The CDR3 is 16 residues long. The germline CDR1 and CDR2 sequences are SGDLS and YYNGEE. The J segment lost 8 bases and the V segment lost 6 bases, leaving 13 bases of the junction unmatched. Here the CDR3 reads CASTGSGGAYLDEQFF. In nucleotides, the CDR3 is TGTGCCAGCACAGGTAGCGGGGGGGCCTATCTTGATGAGCAGTTCTTC.

A note on this clonotype: This may be a read error: a much more frequent sequence differs by one nucleotide. The chain combines TRBV29-1 with TRBJ2-5; the match to TRBD2 covers 9 bases. J was trimmed by 5 bases and V by 4 bases; bases with no gene match: 20. The CDR3 runs 18 residues. CDR1 and CDR2 from the germline V gene are SQVTM and ANQGSEA. This CDR3 is CSVVGLIAGEGVGETQYF. The CDR3 region has the DNA TGCAGCGTTGTCGGACTTATAGCGGGAGAAGGAGTAGGCGAGACCCAGTACTTC.

The CDR3 sequence is CSARDVYRGNIQYF. The CDR3 region has the DNA TGCAGTGCTAGAGACGTCTATAGGGGGAACATTCAGTACTTC. J is TRBJ2-4 and V is TRBV20-1; D is possibly TRBD1 (6 bases). CDR3 size: 14 residues. V lost 0 bases, J lost 7 bases, and 13 bases lay in between. CDR1 is DFQATT and CDR2 is SNEGSKA in the germline V gene (reference sequence).

In its sample, this clonotype was seen many times. The germline gene is not matched at one end of the junction; a read error may be the cause. The chain employs TRBV7-3 and TRBJ2-1; 14 bases line up with TRBD2. Germline assignment: CDR1 SGHTA and CDR2 FQGTGA. The CDR3 loop spans 15 amino acids. CDR3 in amino acids: CASSLGTSGSYEQFF. In DNA form, the CDR3 reads TGCGCCAGCAGCTTGGGGACTAGCGGGAGCTATGAGCAGTTCTTC.

The chain links TRBV7-8 to TRBJ2-4; D may be TRBD2 (6 bases). The J call is uncertain, as TRBJ2-5 better fits the DNA end. The CDR3 is 19 residues long. Per germline, CDR1 SGHVS and CDR2 FQNEAQ. CDR3 nucleotide sequence: TGTGCCAGCAGCCGGCCCCCTATACAGGCGGGAACCCTCCAAGAGACCCAGTACTTC. Its protein is CASSRPPIQAGTLQETQYF.

J is TRBJ2-1 and V is TRBV9, with 13 bases lining up with TRBD2. Trimming at V came to 3 bases and at J to 4 bases, leaving 7 bases not matched to a gene. CDR1 is SGDLS and CDR2 is YYNGEE in the germline V gene. CDR3 length: 17 residues. The CDR3 DNA reads as TGTGCCAGCAGCGCCCTTCCGACTAGCGGGAGGTACAATGAGCAGTTCTTC. Its protein is CASSALPTSGRYNEQFF.

This rearrangement joins TRBV29-1 to TRBJ2-7; maybe TRBD2 (6 bases). CDR3 length equals 14 residues. Trimming pared 2 bases from V and 2 bases from J, leaving 13 bases between. From germline, CDR1 is SQVTM and CDR2 ANQGSEA. The CDR3 loop is CSVESGRTTYEQYF. The CDR3 nucleotides read TGCAGCGTTGAATCGGGGAGGACGACCTACGAGCAGTACTTC.

Remarks on this clonotype: The junction shows a germline mismatch at one end, possibly a read error. V is TRBV11-2 and J is TRBJ2-7; D may match TRBD1 or TRBD2 (7 bases each). The closer fit of TRBJ2-5 to the DNA end suggests the J call may be wrong. Germline V CDR1 and CDR2: SGHAT, FQNNGV. The CDR3 is 16 residues long. The CDR3 here is CASSIEIRGRGETQYF. CDR3 sequence (DNA): TGTGCCAGCAGCATAGAGATCAGGGGGAGGGGAGAGACCCAGTACTTC.

The chain joins TRBV20-1 to TRBJ2-7; the match to TRBD2 covers 16 bases. The CDR3 has 19 residues. Germline lookup yields CDR1 DFQATT and CDR2 SNEGSKA (reference sequence). J lost 0 bases, V lost 5 bases, and 13 bases had no gene match. In nucleotides, the CDR3 is TGCAGTGCTTTAACGCCGGGACTAGCGGGGGGGCCTAGCTCCTACGAGCAGTACTTC. Translating gives CSALTPGLAGGPSSYEQYF.